These T cell receptor beta chains were read from a single sample in a study of cytomegalovirus exposure and HLA in healthy donors. Sequencing used immunoSEQ multiplex PCR; TCRdb keeps in-frame clones, though not all of them. The data show fewer than 120,000 clones, more than 60% seen once. Sample: PBMCs. Receptors were obtained from a man aged 25-45 years in good health and CMV-seropositive. CDR3s leave out the opening cysteine and the closing phenylalanine or tryptophan.

V gene	J gene	CDR3 protein
TRBV19	TRBJ1-2	ASSLNRDPNYGYT
TRBV2	TRBJ2-3	ASRDSGVTQY
TRBV4-1	TRBJ2-5	ASSQDYPSQETQY
TRBV29-1	TRBJ2-3	SVSRGLAGTDTQY
TRBV7-6	TRBJ2-5	ASSGGARWETQY
TRBV19	TRBJ1-2	ASSASGSFYGYT
TRBV25-1	TRBJ2-7	ASSAHTNSYEQY
TRBV5-6	TRBJ2-3	ASSLRGGGADTQY
TRBV5-1	TRBJ1-2	ASSLVGNNYGYT
TRBV6-1	TRBJ2-1	ASSEIGGLLYNEQF
TRBV28	TRBJ1-5	ASSLSGQVWGGSNQPQH
TRBV4-1	TRBJ2-2	ASSQDGSGELF
TRBV30	TRBJ2-7	AWIGGSTYEQY
TRBV4-1	TRBJ2-3	ASSQSLGASGSLDTQY
TRBV7-9	TRBJ2-3	SSSKQRGIGGTDTQY
TRBV5-1	TRBJ2-5	ASSLGGGEQETQY
TRBV6-1	TRBJ1-1	ASSQGQVSLEAF
TRBV6-1	TRBJ1-1	ASSETGESTEAF
TRBV5-1	TRBJ2-1	ASSFGLAGESRNEQF
TRBV13	TRBJ2-1	ASSYKAGGPFRDEQF
TRBV5-4	TRBJ2-5	AGRDRGQETQY
TRBV13	TRBJ2-1	ASSLGPVAGDNEQF
TRBV9	TRBJ1-1	ASSDDSNTEAF
TRBV6-6	TRBJ1-2	ASRTDRERGYT
TRBV19	TRBJ1-1	ASSWGGRTEAF
TRBV5-1	TRBJ2-5	ASSLMGGGEETQY